This TCR beta chain was captured in a study of early stage breast cancer tumors. Study-level information: Invasive lobular carcinomas made up about 30% of the 12 ER+/PR+/HER2- tumors.

For this clone: Its target is unknown.

CDR3 length: 14 amino acids. Trimming cost V 7 bases and J 3 bases, with 16 bases left between them. The germline V gene has CDR1 MDHEN and CDR2 SYDVKM. Libraries were prepared by immunoSEQ multiplex PCR; TCRdb keeps only in-frame clonotypes and omits some of them. The top ten clones hold roughly 3% of a sample with some 72,000 clones, 65% to 80% of them seen once. Study results and limitations: Tumor and normal breast were distinguished via blood comparison in about 90% of the 16 patients.

V is TRBV28 and J is TRBJ2-7, with no clear D. This clonotype originated in a person in their sixties with breast cancer. Sequencing used blood. The CDR3 region has the DNA TGTGCCAGCAACCGAAGGGCATCCCACTACGAGCAGTACTTC. Translation: CASNRRASHYEQYF.